This T cell receptor (beta chain) emerged from a study of CD8 T cells in Susac syndrome. Sequencing of TCR beta was performed on blood CD8+ T cells and on blood CD4+ T cells. While CD8+ and CD4+ T cells were isolated negatively, TEMRA cells were enriched by FACS. Random hexamers served to reverse transcribe roughly 0.5 to 1 ug RNA. The authors amplified TCR beta CDR3 across 54 Vbeta and 13 Jbeta using immunoSEQ multiplex PCR. Using its own MiXCR run on the immunoSEQ multiplex PCR reads, TCRdb lists one record per CDR3 protein. The sample carries a few hundred thousand distinct CDR3 sequences, around nine tenths recorded once. V lost 5 bases to trimming and J lost 3 bases; unmatched junction nucleotides: 1. CDR3 length equals 13 residues. Germline V gene lookup returns CDR1 MNHNY and CDR2 SVGAGI (reference sequence).

The genes are TRBV6-6 and TRBJ1-5; TRBD1 aligns across 7 bases. The receptor comes from a human donor with multiple sclerosis. Sample: CD8+ T cells from PBMCs. The CDR3 protein is CASSDRDNQPQHF. CDR3 bases: TGTGCCAGCAGTGACAGGGACAATCAGCCCCAGCATTTT.